These 28 T cell receptor beta chains originate from one sample sequenced in a study of T cells in Graves' hyperthyroidism and ophthalmopathy. The source material, RNA transcripts, was used to amplify TCR beta CDR3 regions. The HTBI primer set drove a first-round RT-PCR of the TCR CDR3. TCRdb reprocessed the multiplex PCR reads via MiXCR and lists one record per CDR3 protein. Among 300,000 to 450,000 distinct CDR3 sequences listed, more than 12% were seen once. Material for sequencing was blood. All receptors come from a woman between 25 and 40 years old with Graves' ophthalmopathy.

J is TRBJ2-7 and V is TRBV5-5; D might be TRBD2 (6 bases). The CDR3 length is 16 residues. Germline V gene lookup returns CDR1 SGHKS and CDR2 YYEKEE (reference sequence). Trimming took off 0 bases at V and 4 bases at J, with 17 bases between the two ends. In DNA, the CDR3 is TGTGCCAGCAGCTTGGCGGGGGTAGCCGTCGGATACGAGCAGTACTTC. Encoded protein: CASSLAGVAVGYEQYF.

The table lists this clonotype with a few counts. This chain connects TRBV4-1 to TRBJ2-7; D perhaps matches TRBD2 (5 bases). The germline V gene has CDR1 MGHRA and CDR2 YSYEKL. The V and J ends lost 6 bases and 0 bases respectively, with 15 bases between them. CDR3 length: 15 amino acids. CDR3 region: CASRLGLLDSYEQYF. The CDR3, as DNA: TGCGCCAGCAGACTAGGACTCTTAGACTCCTACGAGCAGTACTTC.

V usage is TRBV15 and J usage is TRBJ1-2; 8 positions agree with TRBD1. V lost 1 base and J lost 8; bases outside the gene matches: 9. Germline V gene data show CDR1 as LNHNV and CDR2 as YYDKDF (reference sequence). The CDR3 has 15 amino acids. CDR3 sequence (DNA): TGTGCCACCAGCAGAGGGTCCGCAGGGGGCGCCGGCTACACCTTC. The encoded protein is CATSRGSAGGAGYTF.

In its sample, this clonotype was seen many times. This chain connects TRBV7-9 to TRBJ1-1; D possibly corresponds to TRBD1 (6 bases). Trimming took 5 bases from V and 10 from J, leaving 11 bases between them. The CDR3 consists of 11 residues. Germline-derived CDR1 and CDR2 are SEHNR and FQNEAQ (reference sequence). This CDR3 reads CASSRGGSAFF. The CDR3 DNA sequence: TGTGCCAGCAGCAGAGGGGGTTCAGCTTTCTTT.

This clonotype was recorded at least ten times. The chain joins TRBV6-1 to TRBJ1-6; D possibly corresponds to TRBD1 (6 bases). Germline V gene data show CDR1 as MNHNS and CDR2 as SASEGT. CDR3 length: 15 amino acids. V shed 7 bases and J shed 9 bases, with 19 bases lying between them. Written as DNA, the CDR3 is TGTGCCAGCACCTTACGAGACAGGTCGGCTTCACCCCTCCACTTT. This codes for CASTLRDRSASPLHF.

This clonotype was seen repeatedly, ten times or more. This rearrangement joins TRBV27 to TRBJ2-1, with 10 bases matching TRBD1. V dropped 2 bases and J dropped 3; count of bases not matched to a gene: 4. The V gene's germline CDR1 is MNHEY and CDR2 SMNVEV (reference sequence). CDR3 length equals 16 residues. DNA for the CDR3: TGTGCCAGCAGTTTAACCGGGACAGGGGACTACAATGAGCAGTTCTTC. Protein product: CASSLTGTGDYNEQFF.

V and J are TRBV3-1 and TRBJ2-3; 11 nucleotides agree with TRBD2. The CDR3 extends over 15 amino acids. Germline lookup yields CDR1 LGHDT and CDR2 YNNKEL (reference sequence). V shed 4 bases, J shed 5 bases, and the junction held 5 bases outside the gene matches. The CDR3 spells CASSRGTSGEDTQYF. CDR3 in DNA: TGTGCCAGCAGCCGTGGGACTAGCGGCGAAGATACGCAGTATTTT.

Concerning this clonotype: Its ends do not fully match the called genes, so a read error is possible. In DNA, the CDR3 is TGCGCCAGCAGCCAAATGGATATAGTACGGGCCGACGAGCAGTACTTC. It codes for CASSQMDIVRADEQYF. The rearrangement joins TRBV7-9 to TRBJ2-7; D not certain. Per germline, CDR1 SEHNR and CDR2 FQNEAQ (reference sequence). The CDR3 runs to 16 residues.

This clonotype has a handful of counts. The CDR3 protein is CSARKTRPGNYGYTF. The CDR3 DNA reads TGCAGTGCCCGTAAGACCCGGCCGGGTAACTATGGCTACACCTTC. The chain recombines TRBV20-1 with TRBJ1-2; no clear D. The germline V and J ends were trimmed by 6 bases and 1 base, with 18 bases remaining between them. The CDR3 covers 15 residues. CDR1 is DFQATT and CDR2 is SNEGSKA in the germline V gene (reference sequence).

Details on this clonotype: One base away lies a much larger clone, so this may be a sequencing read error. The chain uses TRBV10-1 and TRBJ2-5, with D possibly called TRBD1 or TRBD2 (5 bases each). CDR3 length: 10 amino acids. The germline V gene has CDR1 WNHNN and CDR2 SYGVQD (reference sequence). DNA of the CDR3: TGCGCCAGAAGTGGGGGGACCCAGTACTTC. Its protein product is CARSGGTQYF.

The chain recombines TRBV7-2 with TRBJ2-1, with 8 bases aligning to TRBD2. This CDR3 spans 12 amino acids. V lost 2 bases, J lost 12 bases, and 3 bases stayed unmatched. Germline V CDR1 and CDR2: SGHTA, FQGNSA. CDR3 coding DNA: TGTGCCAGCAGCTTATTCAGCGGGGGGCAGTTCTTC. Translation gives CASSLFSGGQFF.

The J gene is TRBJ1-6, the V gene TRBV10-3, with a tentative D call TRBD1 (5 bases). The V gene lost 1 base and the J gene lost 3 bases, with 7 bases spanning the gap. The CDR3 length is 15 residues. Germline CDR1 and CDR2: ENHRY and SYGVKD. The DNA of the CDR3 is TGTGCCATCAGTGAGTTGGGGGTCTATAATTCACCCCTCCACTTT. Protein sequence: CAISELGVYNSPLHF.

This clonotype came up many times. V is TRBV7-2 and J is TRBJ2-5; tentative D call: TRBD2 (6 bases). The V end lost 5 bases, the J end lost 5 bases, and 15 bases lay between the germline ends. This CDR3 contains 14 residues. Per germline, CDR1 SGHTA and CDR2 FQGNSA. CDR3 sequence (DNA): TGTGCCAGCAGCCTGGGCCCGACTAGGGAGACCCAGTACTTC. Amino acid sequence: CASSLGPTRETQYF.

This clonotype was seen at least ten times. CDR3 sequence reads: CASSFGGHLSGANVLTF. The CDR3 DNA reads as TGTGCCAGCAGTTTTGGAGGACATCTCTCTGGGGCCAACGTCCTGACTTTC. The genes are TRBV28 and TRBJ2-6; D may match TRBD1 or TRBD2 (5 bases each). This CDR3 has 17 residues. In germline, CDR1 is MDHEN, CDR2 SYDVKM. Trimming took 3 bases from V and 0 from J, leaving 12 bases between them.

This clonotype was recorded many times. The rearrangement links TRBV9 to TRBJ1-2, with 7 bases that match TRBD1. With V trimmed by 4 bases and J by 8 bases, 8 bases remained unmatched. The CDR3 is 13 amino acids. Looked up from germline, CDR1 is SGDLS and CDR2 is YYNGEE. The CDR3: CASSLRGTFGYTF. CDR3 coding DNA: TGTGCCAGCAGCCTCAGGGGGACCTTCGGCTACACCTTC. The full variable domain, its missing parts supplied by reference TRBV9 and TRBJ1-2, is DSGVTQTPKHLITATGQRVTLRCSPRSGDLSVYWYQQSLDQGLQFLIQYYNGEERAKGNILERFSAQQFPDLHSELNLSSLELGDSALYFCASSLRGTFGYTFGSGTRLTVV.

This clonotype occurred many times. V and J are TRBV15 and TRBJ2-3; 7 bases match TRBD1. V was pared by 5 bases and J by 1 base, with 9 bases of the junction left unmatched. The germline V gene encodes CDR1 LNHNV and CDR2 YYDKDF (reference sequence). The CDR3 has 16 residues. The CDR3 is CATSGGQARGTDTQYF. In nucleotides, the CDR3 is TGTGCCACCAGCGGAGGACAGGCGAGGGGCACAGATACGCAGTATTTT. The variable domain in full, with the rest retrieved from reference TRBV15 and TRBJ2-3, is DAMVIQNPRYQVTQFGKPVTLSCSQTLNHNVMYWYQQKSSQAPKLLFHYYDKDFNNEADTPDNFQSRRPNTSFCFLDIRSPGLGDTAMYLCATSGGQARGTDTQYFGPGTRLTVL.

This clonotype turned up a few times. The chain joins TRBV5-5 to TRBJ2-7, with TRBD2 matching 9 bases. Germline loops: CDR1 SGHKS, CDR2 YYEKEE (reference sequence). This CDR3 comprises 15 residues. V lost 4 bases and J lost 3; bases outside the gene matches: 8. CDR3 DNA: TGTGCCAGCAGCCAGGTTAGCGGGGGACTCTACGAGCAGTACTTC. Translated, it gives CASSQVSGGLYEQYF.

This clonotype was detected ten times or more. The chain recombines TRBV20-1 with TRBJ2-2, with 10 bases fitting TRBD1. The length of the CDR3 is 15 residues. Germline CDR1 DFQATT, CDR2 SNEGSKA (reference sequence). J lost 4 bases, V lost 0 bases, and 2 bases had no gene match. DNA of the CDR3: TGCAGTGCTAGAGAATGGACAGGGGGCACCGGGGAGCTGTTTTTT. As protein: CSAREWTGGTGELFF.

The chain recombines TRBV6-1 with TRBJ2-7; tentatively, D is TRBD1 or TRBD2 (5 bases each). The CDR3 is made up of 16 amino acids. Germline CDR1 MNHNS, CDR2 SASEGT. The V end was cut by 6 bases, the J end by 5 bases, with 23 bases between. CDR3 bases: TGTGCCAGCAGAGCGCTCCGGGACCGGGGTCAGGACGAGCAGTACTTC. Its protein is CASRALRDRGQDEQYF.

Comments on this clonotype: A much bigger clone sits one base away, suggesting this may be a read error. V usage is TRBV7-6 and J usage is TRBJ2-1, with 9 bases lining up with TRBD2. The J call is in doubt because the DNA end fits TRBJ2-7 better. Germline loops: CDR1 SGHVS, CDR2 FNYEAQ. The CDR3 contains 16 residues. The CDR3 spells CASSLVLAGEFNEQYF. DNA for the CDR3: TGTGCCAGCAGCTTAGTATTAGCGGGGGAGTTTAATGAGCAGTACTTC.

This clonotype was detected many times. The V gene is TRBV3-1, the J gene TRBJ2-3; D may be TRBD2 (5 bases). The V gene's germline CDR1 is LGHDT and CDR2 YNNKEL (reference sequence). This CDR3 is built from 15 residues. Trimming stripped 0 bases from V and 6 bases from J, with 13 bases between. The CDR3 spells CASSQEGARKDTQYF. The CDR3 nucleotides are TGTGCCAGCAGCCAAGAGGGAGCGAGGAAGGATACGCAGTATTTT.

This clonotype was observed many times. This sequence joins TRBV20-1 and TRBJ2-3; TRBD2 aligns across 8 bases. There are 14 residues in the CDR3. The junction had 5 bases not matched to a gene; V was cut back by 5 bases and J by 1 base. In germline, CDR1 is DFQATT, CDR2 SNEGSKA (reference sequence). The CDR3 region is CSADKTSGTDTQYF. CDR3 bases: TGCAGTGCTGACAAGACTAGCGGCACAGATACGCAGTATTTT.

A single count supports this clonotype. The gene calls are TRBV6-1 and TRBJ2-2; D may correspond to TRBD1 or TRBD2 (6 bases each). The CDR3 length is 13 residues. In germline, CDR1 is MNHNS, CDR2 SASEGT. V dropped 3 bases and J dropped 8 bases, with 10 bases sitting between them. The CDR3 is CASSDGGPGELFF. CDR3 DNA: TGTGCCAGCAGTGATGGGGGGCCGGGGGAGCTGTTTTTT.

This clonotype has more than one count but fewer than ten. The chain combines TRBV5-1 with TRBJ1-3; maybe TRBD1 (6 bases). CDR1 and CDR2 from the germline V gene are SGHRS and YFSETQ. This CDR3 has 15 amino acids. V dropped 5 bases and J dropped 4 bases, with 16 bases sitting between them. The CDR3 is CASRNPGTPGNTIYF. The CDR3 nucleotides are TGCGCCAGCAGAAACCCAGGGACACCCGGAAACACCATATATTTT.

In its sample, this clonotype was seen many times. The chain couples TRBV20-1 to TRBJ2-1; D is tentatively TRBD1 or TRBD2 (7 bases each). Germline CDR1 and CDR2: DFQATT and SNEGSKA (reference sequence). Trimming took 6 bases from V and 2 from J, leaving 17 bases between them. The CDR3 loop spans 15 amino acids. The CDR3 DNA follows: TGCAGTGCCCAGGGGGGGGGGGCCACCTACAATGAGCAGTTCTTC. It specifies CSAQGGGATYNEQFF.

The genes are TRBV11-2 and TRBJ2-7; 8 bases align to TRBD1. The ends lost 5 bases at V and 3 bases at J; junction bases unmatched: 9. CDR3 length equals 15 residues. Germline CDR1 reads SGHAT; CDR2 reads FQNNGV. CDR3 residues: CASSRGQGGIYEQYF. The CDR3 nucleotides read TGTGCCAGCAGCCGTGGACAGGGAGGAATCTACGAGCAGTACTTC.

This clonotype has a count of ten or more. The J gene is TRBJ1-3, the V gene TRBV6-1; no clear D. V gave up 5 bases and J gave up 0 bases, with 11 bases separating them. The CDR3 extends over 15 amino acids. Germline CDR1 and CDR2: MNHNS and SASEGT. CDR3 DNA: TGTGCCAGCAGTTTGACGGAGAGCTCTGGAAACACCATATATTTT. This translates into CASSLTESSGNTIYF.

This chain links TRBV6-2 or TRBV6-3 with TRBJ1-5; D is perhaps TRBD1 (5 bases). The germline V gene encodes CDR1 MNHEY and CDR2 SVGEGT. There are 12 residues in the CDR3. V was clipped by 6 bases and J by 5 bases, with 8 bases between them. The CDR3 spells CASRLRDQPQHF. CDR3 in DNA: TGTGCCAGCAGACTCAGGGATCAGCCCCAGCATTTT.